The rows below give T cell receptor beta chains drawn from one sample of a study of neurological immune-mediated disorders. TCRdb recomputed calls from the 5' RACE reads with MiXCR, one row per CDR3 protein. The sample yields over 90,000 distinct CDR3 sequences, 10% to 12% seen once. Specimen: PBMCs. Source of these receptors: a female donor with HTLV-1-associated myelopathy (HAM/TSP). Both conserved end residues are part of each CDR3. The D gene is left open where the match is weak. Part of the rows lack a size; the others show once, few, many or a class for expanded clones.

clone size,D gene,J gene,V gene,CDR3 protein,CDR3 DNA
many,TRBD2,TRBJ2-2,TRBV11-1,CASSLVAGDLRAGELFF,TGTGCCAGCAGCTTAGTAGCGGGGGACCTCCGGGCCGGGGAGCTGTTTTTT
many,NA,TRBJ2-3,TRBV20-1,CSARYLWGTDTQYF,TGCAGTGCTAGATATCTTTGGGGCACAGATACGCAGTATTTT
many,TRBD2,TRBJ2-1,TRBV5-1,CASSLAGLGTHNEQFF,TGCGCCAGCAGCTTGGCGGGACTAGGGACACACAATGAGCAGTTCTTC
many,NA,TRBJ2-2,TRBV2,CASRRGVTGELFF,TGTGCCAGCAGAAGGGGGGTCACCGGGGAGCTGTTTTTT
NA,NA,TRBJ2-7,TRBV7-2,CASSLDSVEQYF,TGTGCCAGCAGCTTAGACTCTGTCGAGCAGTACTTC
NA,NA,TRBJ2-5,TRBV2,CASSVVTGAETQYF,TGTGCCAGCAGTGTAGTTACGGGGGCGGAGACCCAGTACTTC
many,NA,TRBJ1-4,TRBV27,CASKARASWEDEKLFF,TGTGCCAGCAAGGCCAGGGCGTCATGGGAGGATGAAAAACTGTTTTTT
few,NA,TRBJ2-7,TRBV24-1,CATSDFYEQYF,TGTGCCACCAGTGACTTCTACGAGCAGTACTTC
many,NA,TRBJ2-7,TRBV10-1,CASSRGTLSSYEQYF,TGCGCCAGCAGTCGGGGGACACTGAGCTCCTACGAGCAGTACTTC
many,NA,TRBJ1-5,TRBV12-3/TRBV12-4,CASSLRQNNQPQHF,TGTGCCAGCAGTTTACGACAGAACAATCAGCCCCAGCATTTT
many,NA,TRBJ1-1,TRBV6-5,CASSPSRANMNTEAFF,TGTGCCAGCTCTCCTTCCAGAGCAAATATGAACACTGAAGCTTTCTTT
NA,NA,TRBJ2-3,TRBV12-3/TRBV12-4,CASRQLTGKGTDTQYF,TGTGCCAGCAGACAACTCACGGGAAAAGGGACAGATACGCAGTATTTT
many,NA,TRBJ1-1,TRBV5-1,CASSLDRDPEAFF,TGCGCCAGCAGCTTGGATAGGGATCCTGAAGCTTTCTTT
NA,NA,TRBJ2-1,TRBV5-1,CASSLGWGLYEQFF,TGCGCCAGCAGCTTAGGCTGGGGGTTGTATGAGCAGTTCTTC
few,TRBD1,TRBJ2-2,TRBV20-1,CSATDRGGTGELFF,TGCAGTGCTACGGACAGGGGAGGCACCGGGGAGCTGTTTTTT
many,NA,TRBJ2-7,TRBV6-1,CASSTHSYEQYF,TGTGCCAGCAGTACTCACAGCTACGAGCAGTACTTC
many,TRBD1,TRBJ1-4,TRBV12-3/TRBV12-4,CASSPGTGIKLFF,TGTGCCAGCAGCCCCGGGACAGGGATAAAACTGTTTTTT
many,NA,TRBJ2-1,TRBV7-2,CASSLRTLSYNEQFF,TGTGCCAGCAGCTTAAGGACGCTCTCCTACAATGAGCAGTTCTTC
many,NA,TRBJ2-7,TRBV5-6,CASSSRGRVRDEQYF,TGTGCCAGCAGCTCCCGAGGCAGGGTAAGGGACGAGCAGTACTTC
many,NA,TRBJ2-7,TRBV20-1,CSARVRAYNPEQYF,TGCAGTGCTAGAGTGAGGGCCTACAACCCCGAGCAGTACTTC
many,TRBD2,TRBJ2-2,TRBV7-8,CASSFLAGGRFGELFF,TGTGCCAGCAGCTTCCTAGCGGGGGGGCGATTTGGGGAGCTGTTTTTT
many,NA,TRBJ2-1,TRBV7-2,CASSLDPGGVRDNEQFF,TGTGCCAGCAGCTTAGACCCAGGTGGGGTTCGGGACAATGAGCAGTTCTTC
NA,TRBD1,TRBJ2-3,TRBV5-1,CASSLDLQGSTDTQYF,TGCGCCAGCAGCTTGGATCTACAGGGGAGCACAGATACGCAGTATTTT
few,NA,TRBJ2-5,TRBV5-1,CASSLEIGLTRKTQYF,TGCGCCAGCAGCTTGGAAATCGGACTAACTAGAAAGACCCAGTACTTC
many,NA,TRBJ2-2,TRBV5-1,CASSLIASGTGELFF,TGCGCCAGCAGCTTGATAGCCTCCGGCACCGGGGAGCTGTTTTTT
NA,TRBD1,TRBJ2-7,TRBV5-1,CASSFLRTGAVNEQYF,TGCGCCAGCAGCTTCCTACGGACAGGGGCAGTCAACGAGCAGTACTTC
many,NA,TRBJ2-3,TRBV6-5,CASNRARGTDTQYF,TGTGCCAGCAACCGGGCCCGGGGCACAGATACGCAGTATTTT
many,NA,TRBJ2-1,TRBV7-8,CASSPSGARGEQFF,TGTGCCAGCAGCCCATCGGGGGCTAGGGGTGAGCAGTTCTTC
many,TRBD1,TRBJ1-5,TRBV5-1,CASSPGTGGPNQPQHF,TGCGCCAGCAGCCCAGGAACAGGGGGCCCCAATCAGCCCCAGCATTTT
many,NA,TRBJ1-2,TRBV4-1,CASSQSQSYGYTF,TGCGCCAGCAGCCAGAGCCAGTCCTATGGCTACACCTTC